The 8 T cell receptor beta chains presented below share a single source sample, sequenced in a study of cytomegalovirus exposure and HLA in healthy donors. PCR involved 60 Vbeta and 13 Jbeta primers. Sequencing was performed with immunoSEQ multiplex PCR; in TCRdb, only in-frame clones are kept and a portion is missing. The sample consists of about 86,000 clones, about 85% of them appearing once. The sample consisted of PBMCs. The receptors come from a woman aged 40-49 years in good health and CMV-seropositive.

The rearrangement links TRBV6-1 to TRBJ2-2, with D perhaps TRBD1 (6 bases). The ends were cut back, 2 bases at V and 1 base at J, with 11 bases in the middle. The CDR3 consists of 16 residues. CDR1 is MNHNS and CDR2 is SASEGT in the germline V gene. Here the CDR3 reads CASSEYQGRNTGELFF. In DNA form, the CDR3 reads TGTGCCAGCAGTGAATATCAGGGGCGGAACACCGGGGAGCTGTTTTTT.

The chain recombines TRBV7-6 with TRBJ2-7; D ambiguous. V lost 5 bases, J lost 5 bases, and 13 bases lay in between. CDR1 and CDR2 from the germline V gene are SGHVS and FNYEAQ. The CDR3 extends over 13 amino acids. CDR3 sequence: CASSDQPGDEQYF. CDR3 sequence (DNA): TGTGCCAGCAGCGATCAACCGGGTGACGAGCAGTACTTC.

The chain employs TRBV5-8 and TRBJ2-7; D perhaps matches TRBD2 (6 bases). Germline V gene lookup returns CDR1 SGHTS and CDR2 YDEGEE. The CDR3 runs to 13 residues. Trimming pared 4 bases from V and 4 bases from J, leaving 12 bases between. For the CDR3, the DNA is TGTGCCAGCAGCCTCCAGGCGGGGTACGAGCAGTACTTC. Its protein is CASSLQAGYEQYF.

The CDR3 DNA reads as TGTGCCAGCAGGCGGGACCTGACTTTAGCTAACTATGGCTACACCTTC. It encodes CASRRDLTLANYGYTF. V usage is TRBV28 and J usage is TRBJ1-2; the D gene is possibly TRBD1 (5 bases). CDR1 is MDHEN and CDR2 is SYDVKM in the germline V gene. The CDR3 runs 16 residues. V was clipped by 6 bases and J by 0 bases, with 17 bases between them.

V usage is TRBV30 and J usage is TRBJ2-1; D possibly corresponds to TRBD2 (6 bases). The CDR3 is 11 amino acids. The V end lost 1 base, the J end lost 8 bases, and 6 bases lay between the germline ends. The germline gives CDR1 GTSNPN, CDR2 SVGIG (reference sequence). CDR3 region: CAWSASDEQFF. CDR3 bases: TGTGCCTGGAGTGCTAGCGATGAGCAGTTCTTC.

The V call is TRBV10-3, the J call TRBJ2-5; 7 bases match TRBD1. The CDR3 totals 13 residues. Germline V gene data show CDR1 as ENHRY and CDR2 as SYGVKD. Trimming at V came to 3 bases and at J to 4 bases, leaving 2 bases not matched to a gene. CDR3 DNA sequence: TGTGCCATCAGTGAACAGGGGATAGAGACCCAGTACTTC. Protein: CAISEQGIETQYF.

The CDR3 coding sequence is TGTGCCAGCAAACTAGCGGGGAGCTCCTACGAGCAGTACTTC. It specifies CASKLAGSSYEQYF. This rearrangement joins TRBV11-2 to TRBJ2-7; 10 bases match TRBD2. J lost 0 bases, V lost 7 bases, and 3 bases had no gene match. CDR3 length: 14 amino acids. Germline V gives CDR1 SGHAT, CDR2 FQNNGV.

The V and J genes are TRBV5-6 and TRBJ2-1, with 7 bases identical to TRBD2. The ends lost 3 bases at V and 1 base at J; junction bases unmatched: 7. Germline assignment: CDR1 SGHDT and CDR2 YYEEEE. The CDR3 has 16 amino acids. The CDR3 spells CASSSVRGVSYNEQFF. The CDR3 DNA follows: TGTGCCAGCAGCTCCGTCCGGGGGGTATCCTACAATGAGCAGTTCTTC.